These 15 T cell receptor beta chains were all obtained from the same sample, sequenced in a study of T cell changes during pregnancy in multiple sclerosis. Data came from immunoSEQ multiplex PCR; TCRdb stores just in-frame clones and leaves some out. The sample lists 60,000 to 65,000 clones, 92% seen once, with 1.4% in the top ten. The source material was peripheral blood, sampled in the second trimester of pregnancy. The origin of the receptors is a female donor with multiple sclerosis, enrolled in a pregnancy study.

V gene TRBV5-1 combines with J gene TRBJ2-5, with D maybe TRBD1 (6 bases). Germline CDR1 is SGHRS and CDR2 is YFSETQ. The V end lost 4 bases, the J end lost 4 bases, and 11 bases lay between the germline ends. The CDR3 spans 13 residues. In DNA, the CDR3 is TGCGCCAGCAGCCTCTCAGGGGCAGAGACCCAGTACTTC. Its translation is CASSLSGAETQYF.

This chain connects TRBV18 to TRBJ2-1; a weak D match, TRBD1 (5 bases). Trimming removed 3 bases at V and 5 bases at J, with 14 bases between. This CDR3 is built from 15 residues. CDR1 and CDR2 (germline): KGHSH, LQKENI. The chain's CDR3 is CASSPLGVADNEQFF. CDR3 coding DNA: TGTGCCAGCTCACCTTTAGGGGTGGCCGACAATGAGCAGTTCTTC.

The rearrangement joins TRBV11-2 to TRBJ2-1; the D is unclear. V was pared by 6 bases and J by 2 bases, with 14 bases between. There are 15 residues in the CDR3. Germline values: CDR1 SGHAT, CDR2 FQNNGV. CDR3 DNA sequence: TGTGCCAGCAGACGGATTAGCCGGCCCTACAATGAGCAGTTCTTC. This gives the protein CASRRISRPYNEQFF.

The CDR3 DNA follows: TGTGCCAGCAGTTCGAGGGGGCGGGAGACCCAGTACTTC. Translated, it gives CASSSRGRETQYF. The chain couples TRBV28 to TRBJ2-5, with 7 bases identical to TRBD1. Germline assignment: CDR1 MDHEN and CDR2 SYDVKM. The CDR3 spans 13 residues. V was pared by 4 bases and J by 5 bases, with 4 bases of the junction left unmatched.

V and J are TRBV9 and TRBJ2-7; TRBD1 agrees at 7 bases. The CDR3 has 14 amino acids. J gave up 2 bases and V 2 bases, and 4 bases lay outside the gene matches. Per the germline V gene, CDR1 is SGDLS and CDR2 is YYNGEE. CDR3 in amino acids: CASSVNRGPYEQYF. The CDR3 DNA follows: TGTGCCAGCAGCGTCAACAGGGGCCCCTACGAGCAGTACTTC.

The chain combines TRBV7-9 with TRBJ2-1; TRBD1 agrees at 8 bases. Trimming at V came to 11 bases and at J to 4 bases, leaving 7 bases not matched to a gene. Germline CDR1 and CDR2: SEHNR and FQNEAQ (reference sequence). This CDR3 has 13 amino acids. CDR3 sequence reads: CAATTGGYNEQFF. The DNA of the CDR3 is TGTGCCGCTACAACAGGGGGGTACAATGAGCAGTTCTTC.

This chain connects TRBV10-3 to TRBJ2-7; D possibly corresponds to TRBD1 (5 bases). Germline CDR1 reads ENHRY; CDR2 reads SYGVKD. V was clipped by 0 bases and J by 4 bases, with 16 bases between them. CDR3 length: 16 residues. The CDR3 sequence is CAISESKGALGYEQYF. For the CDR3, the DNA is TGTGCCATCAGTGAGTCCAAAGGGGCGCTTGGTTACGAGCAGTACTTC.

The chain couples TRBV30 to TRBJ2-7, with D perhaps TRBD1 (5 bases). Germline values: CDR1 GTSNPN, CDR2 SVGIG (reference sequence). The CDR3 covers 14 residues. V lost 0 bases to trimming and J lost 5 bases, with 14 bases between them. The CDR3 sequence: CAWSVGQRYDEQYF. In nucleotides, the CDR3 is TGTGCCTGGAGTGTGGGGCAGAGGTACGACGAGCAGTACTTC.

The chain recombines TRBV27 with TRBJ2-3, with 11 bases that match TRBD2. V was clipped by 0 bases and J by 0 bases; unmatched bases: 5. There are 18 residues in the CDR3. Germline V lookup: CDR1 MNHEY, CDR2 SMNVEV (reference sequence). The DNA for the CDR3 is TGTGCCAGCAGTTTATCGACTAGCGGGAAGGGGAGCACAGATACGCAGTATTTT. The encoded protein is CASSLSTSGKGSTDTQYF.

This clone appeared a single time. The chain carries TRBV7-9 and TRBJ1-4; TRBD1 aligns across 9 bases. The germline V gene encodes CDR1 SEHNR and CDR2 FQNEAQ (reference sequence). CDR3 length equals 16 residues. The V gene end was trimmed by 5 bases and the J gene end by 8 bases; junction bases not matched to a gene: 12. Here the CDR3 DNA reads TGTGCCAGCAGCCAAATCGGGGGACAGGGCGGGGAAAAACTGTTTTTT. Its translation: CASSQIGGQGGEKLFF. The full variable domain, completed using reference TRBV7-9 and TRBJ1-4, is DTGVSQNPRHKITKRGQNVTFRCDPISEHNRLYWYRQTLGQGPEFLTYFQNEAQLEKSRLLSDRFSAERPKGSFSTLEIQRTEQGDSAMYLCASSQIGGQGGEKLFFGSGTQLSVL.

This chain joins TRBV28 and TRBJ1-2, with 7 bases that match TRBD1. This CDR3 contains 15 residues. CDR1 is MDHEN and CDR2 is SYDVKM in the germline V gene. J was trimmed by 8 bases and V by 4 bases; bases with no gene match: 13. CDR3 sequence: CASSSLGQVDSGYTF. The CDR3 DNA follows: TGTGCCAGCAGTTCCCTTGGACAGGTCGACTCCGGCTACACCTTC.

The CDR3 region has the DNA TGTGCCAGCAGCTTGGGATCGGGGGGCACAGATACGCAGTATTTT. The encoded protein is CASSLGSGGTDTQYF. J is TRBJ2-3 and V is TRBV5-4; weak D call: TRBD2 (6 bases). V was clipped by 0 bases and J by 1 base, with 9 bases between them. The CDR3 runs to 15 residues. From germline, CDR1 is SGHNT and CDR2 YYREEE (reference sequence).

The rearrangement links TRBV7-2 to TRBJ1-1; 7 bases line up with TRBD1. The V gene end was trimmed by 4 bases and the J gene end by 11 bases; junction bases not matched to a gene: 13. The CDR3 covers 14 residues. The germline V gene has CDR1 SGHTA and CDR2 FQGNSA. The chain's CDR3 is CASSYGRGGFVAFF. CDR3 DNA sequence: TGTGCCAGCAGCTACGGACGAGGGGGCTTTGTTGCTTTCTTT.

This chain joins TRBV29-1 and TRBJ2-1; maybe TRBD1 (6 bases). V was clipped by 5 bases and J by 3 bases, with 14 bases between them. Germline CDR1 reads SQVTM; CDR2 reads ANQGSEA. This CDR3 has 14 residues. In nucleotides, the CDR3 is TGCAGCGTTCGGGGACATCAATACTACAATGAGCAGTTCTTC. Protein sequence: CSVRGHQYYNEQFF.

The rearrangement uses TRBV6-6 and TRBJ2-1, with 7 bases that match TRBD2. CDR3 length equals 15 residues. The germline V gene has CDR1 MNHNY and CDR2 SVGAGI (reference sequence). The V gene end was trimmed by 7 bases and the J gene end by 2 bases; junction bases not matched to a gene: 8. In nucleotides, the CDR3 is TGTGCCAGCACCCTGGGAGGGCCCCCCTACAATGAGCAGTTCTTC. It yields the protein CASTLGGPPYNEQFF.